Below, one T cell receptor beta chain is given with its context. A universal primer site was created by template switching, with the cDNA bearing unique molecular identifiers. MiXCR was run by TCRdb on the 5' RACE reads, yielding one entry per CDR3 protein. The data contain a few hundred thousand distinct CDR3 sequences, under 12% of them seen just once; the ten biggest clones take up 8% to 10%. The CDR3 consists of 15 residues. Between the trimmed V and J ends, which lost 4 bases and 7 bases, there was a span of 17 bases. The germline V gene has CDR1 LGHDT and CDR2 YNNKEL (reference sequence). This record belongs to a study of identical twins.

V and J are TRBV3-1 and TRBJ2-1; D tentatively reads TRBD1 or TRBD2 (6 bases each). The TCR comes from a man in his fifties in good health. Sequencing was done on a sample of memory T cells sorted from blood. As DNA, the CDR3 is TGTGCCAGCAGCCCGGGGGCTCCGGGCCTAAATGAGCAGTTCTTC. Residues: CASSPGAPGLNEQFF.